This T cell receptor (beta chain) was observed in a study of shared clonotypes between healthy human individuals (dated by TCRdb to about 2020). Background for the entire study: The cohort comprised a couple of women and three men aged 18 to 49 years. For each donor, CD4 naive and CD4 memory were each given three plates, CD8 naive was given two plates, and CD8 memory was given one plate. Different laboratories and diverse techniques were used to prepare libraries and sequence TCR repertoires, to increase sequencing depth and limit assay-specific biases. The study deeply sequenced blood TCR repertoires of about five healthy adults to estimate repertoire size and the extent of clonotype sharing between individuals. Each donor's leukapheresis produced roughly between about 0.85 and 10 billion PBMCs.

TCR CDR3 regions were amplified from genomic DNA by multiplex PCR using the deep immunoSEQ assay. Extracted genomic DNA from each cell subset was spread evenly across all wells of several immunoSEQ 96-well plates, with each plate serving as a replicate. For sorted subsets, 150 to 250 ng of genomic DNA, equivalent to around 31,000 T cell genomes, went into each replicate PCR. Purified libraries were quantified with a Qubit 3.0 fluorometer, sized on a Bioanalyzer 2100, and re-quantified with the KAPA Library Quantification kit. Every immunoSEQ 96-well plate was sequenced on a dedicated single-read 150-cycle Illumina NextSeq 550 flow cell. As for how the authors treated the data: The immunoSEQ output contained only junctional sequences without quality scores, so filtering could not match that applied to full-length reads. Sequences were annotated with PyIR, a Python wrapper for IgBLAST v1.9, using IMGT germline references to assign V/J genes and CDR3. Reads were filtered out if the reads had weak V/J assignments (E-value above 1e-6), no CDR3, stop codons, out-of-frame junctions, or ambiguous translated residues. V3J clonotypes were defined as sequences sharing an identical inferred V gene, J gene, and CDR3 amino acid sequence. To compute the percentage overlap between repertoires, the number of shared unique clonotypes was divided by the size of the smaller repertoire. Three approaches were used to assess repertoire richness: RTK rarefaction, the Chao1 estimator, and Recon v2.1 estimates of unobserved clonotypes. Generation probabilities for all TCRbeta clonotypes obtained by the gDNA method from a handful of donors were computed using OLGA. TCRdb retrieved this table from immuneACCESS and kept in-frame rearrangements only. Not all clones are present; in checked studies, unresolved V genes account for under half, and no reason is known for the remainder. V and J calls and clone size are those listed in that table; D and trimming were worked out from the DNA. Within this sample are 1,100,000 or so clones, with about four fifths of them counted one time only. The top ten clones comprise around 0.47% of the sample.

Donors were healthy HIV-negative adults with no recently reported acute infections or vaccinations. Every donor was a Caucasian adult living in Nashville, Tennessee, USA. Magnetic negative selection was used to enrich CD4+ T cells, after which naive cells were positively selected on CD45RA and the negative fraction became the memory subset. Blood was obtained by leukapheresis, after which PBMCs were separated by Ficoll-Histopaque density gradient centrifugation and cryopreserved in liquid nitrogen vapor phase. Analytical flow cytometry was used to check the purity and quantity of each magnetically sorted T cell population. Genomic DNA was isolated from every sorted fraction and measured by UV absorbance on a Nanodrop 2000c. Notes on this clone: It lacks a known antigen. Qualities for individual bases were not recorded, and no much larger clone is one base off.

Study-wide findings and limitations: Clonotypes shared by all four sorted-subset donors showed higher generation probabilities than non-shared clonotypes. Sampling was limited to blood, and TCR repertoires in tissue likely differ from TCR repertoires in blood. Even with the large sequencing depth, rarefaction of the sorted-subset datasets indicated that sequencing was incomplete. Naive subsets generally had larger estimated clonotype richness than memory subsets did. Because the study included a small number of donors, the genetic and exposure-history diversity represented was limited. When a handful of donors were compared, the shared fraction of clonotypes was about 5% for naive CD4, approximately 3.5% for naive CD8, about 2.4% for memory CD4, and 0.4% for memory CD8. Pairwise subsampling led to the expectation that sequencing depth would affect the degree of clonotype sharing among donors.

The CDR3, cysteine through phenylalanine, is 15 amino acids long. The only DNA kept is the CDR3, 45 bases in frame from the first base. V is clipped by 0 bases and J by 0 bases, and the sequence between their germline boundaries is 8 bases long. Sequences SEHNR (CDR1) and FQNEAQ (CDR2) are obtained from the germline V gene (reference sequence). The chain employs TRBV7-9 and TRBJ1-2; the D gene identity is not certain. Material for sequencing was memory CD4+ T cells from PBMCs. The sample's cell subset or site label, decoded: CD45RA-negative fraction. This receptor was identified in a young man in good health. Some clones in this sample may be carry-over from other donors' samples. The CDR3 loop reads CASSLAREANYGYTF. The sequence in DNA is TGTGCCAGCAGCTTAGCGAGGGAGGCTAACTATGGCTACACCTTC. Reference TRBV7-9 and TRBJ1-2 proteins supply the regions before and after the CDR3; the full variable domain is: DTGVSQNPRHKITKRGQNVTFRCDPISEHNRLYWYRQTLGQGPEFLTYFQNEAQLEKSRLLSDRFSAERPKGSFSTLEIQRTEQGDSAMYLCASSLAREANYGYTFGSGTRLTVV.